The T cell receptor (beta chain) described here comes from a study of cytomegalovirus exposure and HLA in healthy donors. General observations from the study: The study found most TCR sequences rare, yet found some public TCRs in many donors. One variant, a missense change in DCLRE1C, was linked in a later analysis to TCR beta V- and J-gene trimming.

Germline CDR1 is MDHEN and CDR2 is SYDVKM. There are 14 residues in the CDR3. The J segment lost 8 bases and the V segment lost 5 bases, leaving 7 bases of the junction unmatched. Concerning this clone itself: As yet, its antigen is unknown.

PCR primers comprised 60 Vbeta and 13 Jbeta primers. Data came from immunoSEQ multiplex PCR; TCRdb stores just in-frame clones and leaves some out. The data hold 150,000 or so clones, with 84% observed a single time. This clonotype originated in a boy aged 2 to 9 in good health and CMV-seronegative. Sequencing was carried out using PBMCs. The rearrangement uses TRBV28 and TRBJ2-4; 9 bases align to TRBD2. CDR3 nucleotides: TGTGCCAGCAGTCCCGGGACTAGCCGGGACATTCAGTACTTC. It is translated as CASSPGTSRDIQYF.